The entry below gives a single T cell receptor beta chain sequence along with its context. Antigen specificity is unknown. Produced via immunoSEQ multiplex PCR; TCRdb's table is partial and in-frame only. Of tens of thousands of clones in the sample, around 81% were seen once. This CDR3 contains 12 residues. Trimming cost V 8 bases and J 2 bases, with 9 bases left between them. CDR1 and CDR2 from the germline V gene are MDHEN and SYDVKM. The sample belongs to a study of T cells in localized non-small cell lung cancer. Findings of the study overall: Among blood samples, higher T cell density accompanied longer overall survival. When the top 100 tumor clones were examined, a median approximately 62 of them also appeared in the adjacent lung, which was paired and uninvolved. The highest T cell clonality was in uninvolved adjacent lung, above tumor. Sequencing involved a lone tumor region, leaving heterogeneity possible.

The receptor was derived from a woman aged 40 to 75 with stage II lung adenocarcinoma. V gene TRBV28 combines with J gene TRBJ2-5; D ambiguous. The sample consisted of PBMCs, taken before any cancer treatment. The CDR3 loop is CASAEPQETQYF. DNA of the CDR3: TGTGCCAGCGCCGAGCCTCAAGAGACCCAGTACTTC.